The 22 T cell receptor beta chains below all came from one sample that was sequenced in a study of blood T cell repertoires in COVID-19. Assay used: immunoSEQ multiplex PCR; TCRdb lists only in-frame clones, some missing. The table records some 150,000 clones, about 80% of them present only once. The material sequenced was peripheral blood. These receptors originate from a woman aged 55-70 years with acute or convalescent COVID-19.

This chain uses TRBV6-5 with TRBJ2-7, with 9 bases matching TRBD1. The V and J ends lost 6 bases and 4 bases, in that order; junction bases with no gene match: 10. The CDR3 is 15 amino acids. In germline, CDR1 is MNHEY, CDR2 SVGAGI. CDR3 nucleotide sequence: TGTGCCAGCAGAGCAGGAGGGACAGGGCATTACGAGCAGTACGTC. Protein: CASRAGGTGHYEQYV.

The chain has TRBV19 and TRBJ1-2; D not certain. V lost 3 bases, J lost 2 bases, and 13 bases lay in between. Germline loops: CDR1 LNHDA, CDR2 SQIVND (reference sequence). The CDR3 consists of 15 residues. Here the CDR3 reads CASSILSASNYGYTF. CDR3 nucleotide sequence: TGTGCCAGTAGTATCTTGAGCGCATCCAACTATGGCTACACCTTC.

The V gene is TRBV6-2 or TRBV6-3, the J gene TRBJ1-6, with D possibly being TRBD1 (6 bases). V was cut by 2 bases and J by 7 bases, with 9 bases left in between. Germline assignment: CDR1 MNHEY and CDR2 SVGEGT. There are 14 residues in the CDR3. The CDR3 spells CASSYPTGNSPLHF. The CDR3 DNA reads TGTGCCAGCAGTTACCCCACAGGGAATTCACCCCTCCACTTT.

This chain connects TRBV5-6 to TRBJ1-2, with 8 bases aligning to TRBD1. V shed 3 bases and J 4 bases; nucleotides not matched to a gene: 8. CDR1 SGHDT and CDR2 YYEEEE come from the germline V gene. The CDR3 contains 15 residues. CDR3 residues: CASSSRTGLVYGYTF. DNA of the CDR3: TGTGCCAGCAGCTCCCGGACAGGGTTGGTCTATGGCTACACCTTC.

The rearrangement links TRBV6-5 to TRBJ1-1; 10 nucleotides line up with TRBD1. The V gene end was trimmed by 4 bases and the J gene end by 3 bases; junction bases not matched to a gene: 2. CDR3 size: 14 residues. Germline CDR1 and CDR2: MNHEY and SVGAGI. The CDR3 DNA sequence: TGTGCCAGCAGTTCCGGACAGGGGGACACTGAAGCTTTCTTT. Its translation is CASSSGQGDTEAFF.

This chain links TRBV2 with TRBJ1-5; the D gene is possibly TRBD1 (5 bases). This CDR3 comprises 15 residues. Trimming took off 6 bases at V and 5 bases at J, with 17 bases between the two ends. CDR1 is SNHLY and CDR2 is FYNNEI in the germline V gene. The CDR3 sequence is CASSESDSPYQPQHF. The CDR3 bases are TGTGCCAGCAGCGAGTCAGACAGTCCCTATCAGCCCCAGCATTTT.

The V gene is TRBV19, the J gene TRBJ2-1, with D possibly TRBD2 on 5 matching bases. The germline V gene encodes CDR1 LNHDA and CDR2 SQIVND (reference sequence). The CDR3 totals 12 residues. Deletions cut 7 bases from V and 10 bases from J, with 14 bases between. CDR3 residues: CASNEDRGEQFF. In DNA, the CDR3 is TGTGCCAGTAATGAGGACCGCGGGGAGCAGTTCTTC.

CDR3 region: CASSLPGEGENTGELFF. Written as DNA, the CDR3 is TGTGCCAGCAGCTTGCCAGGGGAGGGGGAGAACACCGGGGAGCTGTTTTTT. The J gene is TRBJ2-2, the V gene TRBV13; possible D gene TRBD2, 7 bases. V was trimmed by 3 bases and J by 1 base, leaving 15 bases between them. Germline lookup yields CDR1 PRHDT and CDR2 FYEKMQ (reference sequence). The CDR3 is 17 amino acids.

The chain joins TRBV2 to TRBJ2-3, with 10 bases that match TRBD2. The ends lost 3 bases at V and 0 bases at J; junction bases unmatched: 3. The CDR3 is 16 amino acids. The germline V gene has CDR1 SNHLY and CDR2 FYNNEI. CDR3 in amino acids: CASSEGTSVSTDTQYF. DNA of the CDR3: TGTGCCAGCAGTGAGGGGACTAGCGTCAGCACAGATACGCAGTATTTT.

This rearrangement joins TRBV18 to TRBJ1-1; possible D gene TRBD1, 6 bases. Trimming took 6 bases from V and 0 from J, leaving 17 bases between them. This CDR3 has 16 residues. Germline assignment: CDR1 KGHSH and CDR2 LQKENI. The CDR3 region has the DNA TGTGCCAGCTCCCTACAGGGTCCCCCTATGAACACTGAAGCTTTCTTT. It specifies CASSLQGPPMNTEAFF.

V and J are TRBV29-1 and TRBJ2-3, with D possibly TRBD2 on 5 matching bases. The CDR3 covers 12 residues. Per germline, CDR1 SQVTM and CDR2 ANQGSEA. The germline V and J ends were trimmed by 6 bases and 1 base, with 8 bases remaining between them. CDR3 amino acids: CSVDGGTDTQYF. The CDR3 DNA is TGCAGCGTAGACGGGGGCACAGATACGCAGTATTTT.

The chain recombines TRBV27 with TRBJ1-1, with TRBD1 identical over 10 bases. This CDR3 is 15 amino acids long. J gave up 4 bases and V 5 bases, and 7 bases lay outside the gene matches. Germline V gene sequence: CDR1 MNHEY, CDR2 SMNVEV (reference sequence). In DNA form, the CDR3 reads TGTGCCAGCAGTCAAGCCTGGACAGGGGGCACTGAAGCTTTCTTT. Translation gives CASSQAWTGGTEAFF.

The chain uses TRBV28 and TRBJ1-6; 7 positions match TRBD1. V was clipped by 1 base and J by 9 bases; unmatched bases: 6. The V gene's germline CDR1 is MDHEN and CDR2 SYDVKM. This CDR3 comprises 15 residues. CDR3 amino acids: CASSLSAQGSSPLHF. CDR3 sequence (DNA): TGTGCCAGCAGTTTATCGGCACAGGGGAGTTCACCCCTCCACTTT. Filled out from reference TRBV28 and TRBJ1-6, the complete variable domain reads DVKVTQSSRYLVKRTGEKVFLECVQDMDHENMFWYRQDPGLGLRLIYFSYDVKMKEKGDIPEGYSVSREKKERFSLILESASTNQTSMYLCASSLSAQGSSPLHFGNGTRLTVT.

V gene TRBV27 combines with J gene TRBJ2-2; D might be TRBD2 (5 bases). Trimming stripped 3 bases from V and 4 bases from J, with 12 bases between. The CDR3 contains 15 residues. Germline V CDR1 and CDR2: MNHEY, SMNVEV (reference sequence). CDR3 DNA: TGTGCCAGCAGTTTTAACGAGGGTGGCACCGGGGAGCTGTTTTTT. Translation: CASSFNEGGTGELFF.

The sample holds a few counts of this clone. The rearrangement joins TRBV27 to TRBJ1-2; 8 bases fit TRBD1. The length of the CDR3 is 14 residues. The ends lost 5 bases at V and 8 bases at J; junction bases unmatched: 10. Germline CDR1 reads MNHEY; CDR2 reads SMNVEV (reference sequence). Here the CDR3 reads CASSSRDRLQGYTF. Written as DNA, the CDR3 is TGTGCCAGCAGTAGCCGGGACAGGTTACAGGGCTACACCTTC.

Written as DNA, the CDR3 is TGTGCCATCAGTCGGACAGAGAAACCACTCTCTGGAAACACCATATATTTT. The encoded protein is CAISRTEKPLSGNTIYF. This chain links TRBV10-3 with TRBJ1-3; possible D gene TRBD1, 6 bases. Germline V gene data show CDR1 as ENHRY and CDR2 as SYGVKD. V was clipped by 5 bases and J by 0 bases, with 17 bases between them. The CDR3 has 17 residues.

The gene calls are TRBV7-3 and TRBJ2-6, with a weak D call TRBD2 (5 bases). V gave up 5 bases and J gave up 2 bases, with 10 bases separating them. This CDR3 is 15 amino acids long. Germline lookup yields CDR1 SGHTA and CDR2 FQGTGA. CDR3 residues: CASSPQAAGANVLTF. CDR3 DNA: TGTGCCAGCAGCCCTCAAGCGGCTGGGGCCAACGTCCTGACTTTC.

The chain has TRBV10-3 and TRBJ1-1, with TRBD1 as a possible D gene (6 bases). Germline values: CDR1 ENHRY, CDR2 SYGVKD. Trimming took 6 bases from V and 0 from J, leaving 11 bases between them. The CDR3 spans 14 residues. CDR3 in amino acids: CAIRERQVNTEAFF. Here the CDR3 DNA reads TGTGCCATCAGGGAAAGACAGGTGAACACTGAAGCTTTCTTT.

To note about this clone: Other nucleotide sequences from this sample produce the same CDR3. This chain's CDR3 is CASSLNRGQETQYF. In DNA form, the CDR3 reads TGTGCCAGCAGCTTAAACAGGGGCCAAGAGACCCAGTACTTC. The V gene is TRBV5-4, the J gene TRBJ2-5, with 7 bases lining up with TRBD1. The ends lost 2 bases at V and 1 base at J; junction bases unmatched: 2. CDR1 is SGHNT, CDR2 YYREEE, per germline (reference sequence). The CDR3 has 14 amino acids.

CDR3 residues: CSVRRGSSYNEQFF. The CDR3 DNA sequence: TGCAGCGTTCGGCGGGGGAGCTCCTACAATGAGCAGTTCTTC. V and J are TRBV29-1 and TRBJ2-1; 7 nucleotides match TRBD2. The junction had 4 bases not matched to a gene; V was cut back by 5 bases and J by 0 bases. Germline CDR1 and CDR2: SQVTM and ANQGSEA. This CDR3 has 14 amino acids.

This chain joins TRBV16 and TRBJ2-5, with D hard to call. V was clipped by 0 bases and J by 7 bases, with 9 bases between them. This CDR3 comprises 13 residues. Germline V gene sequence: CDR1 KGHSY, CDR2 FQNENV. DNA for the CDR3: TGTGCCAGCAGCCAATCGACATTGGGGACCCAGTACTTC. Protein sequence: CASSQSTLGTQYF.

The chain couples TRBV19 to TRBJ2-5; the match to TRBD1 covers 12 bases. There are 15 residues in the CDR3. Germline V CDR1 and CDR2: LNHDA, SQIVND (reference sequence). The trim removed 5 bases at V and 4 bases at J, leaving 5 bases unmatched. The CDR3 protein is CASSARGQGAETQYF. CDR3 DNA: TGTGCCAGTAGTGCCCGGGGACAGGGGGCAGAGACCCAGTACTTC.